What follows are 7 T cell receptor beta chains derived from one specimen sequenced in a study of blood T cell repertoires in COVID-19. Sequenced by immunoSEQ multiplex PCR; TCRdb stores in-frame clones only, minus some. The sample shows about 220,000 clones, 80% to 85% of them seen only once. Specimen: peripheral blood. The receptor set was obtained from a woman aged 55-70 years with acute or convalescent COVID-19.

The chain recombines TRBV7-3 with TRBJ2-5; 8 positions agree with TRBD1. CDR1 is SGHTA and CDR2 is FQGTGA in the germline V gene. Trimming cost V 5 bases and J 3 bases; bases outside gene matches: 2. The length of the CDR3 is 13 residues. The CDR3 here is CASSMDREETQYF. The CDR3 DNA sequence: TGTGCCAGCAGCATGGACAGGGAAGAGACCCAGTACTTC. The complete variable domain, with remaining parts taken from reference TRBV7-3 and TRBJ2-5, reads GAGVSQTPSNKVTEKGKYVELRCDPISGHTALYWYRQSLGQGPEFLIYFQGTGAADDSGLPNDRFFAVRPEGSVSTLKIQRTERGDSAVYLCASSMDREETQYFGPGTRLLVL.

The gene calls are TRBV6-5 and TRBJ1-1; D is possibly TRBD1 (6 bases). The length of the CDR3 is 13 residues. The V end was cut by 6 bases, the J end by 8 bases, with 16 bases between. Germline CDR1 is MNHEY and CDR2 is SVGAGI. This CDR3 reads CASSRTGTNEAFF. In DNA, the CDR3 is TGTGCCAGCAGCCGAACAGGGACGAACGAAGCTTTCTTT.

The gene calls are TRBV19 and TRBJ1-2; the match to TRBD1 covers 8 bases. CDR3 size: 15 residues. Per the germline V gene, CDR1 is LNHDA and CDR2 is SQIVND (reference sequence). J gave up 4 bases and V 3 bases, and 7 bases lay outside the gene matches. The CDR3, as DNA: TGTGCCAGTAGTATCCAGGGACAGGACATCTATGGCTACACCTTC. The encoded protein is CASSIQGQDIYGYTF.

The chain employs TRBV7-2 and TRBJ1-2; D is unclear. V lost 5 bases and J 0 bases, leaving 16 bases between the germline ends. Germline CDR1 is SGHTA and CDR2 is FQGNSA. This CDR3 comprises 16 residues. The CDR3 loop reads CASSQWARPANYGYTF. For the CDR3, the DNA is TGTGCCAGCAGCCAATGGGCCCGACCCGCTAACTATGGCTACACCTTC.

The rearrangement uses TRBV6-5 and TRBJ1-2, with 8 bases that match TRBD1. The CDR3 contains 15 residues. V dropped 6 bases and J dropped 4; count of bases not matched to a gene: 10. Germline V lookup: CDR1 MNHEY, CDR2 SVGAGI. This CDR3 reads CASSPSGGLGYGYTF. CDR3 sequence (DNA): TGTGCCAGCAGCCCATCAGGGGGCCTTGGCTATGGCTACACCTTC.

V and J are TRBV7-2 and TRBJ1-6; D is possibly TRBD1 (5 bases). Germline CDR1 SGHTA, CDR2 FQGNSA. The CDR3 length is 14 residues. Trimming shortened V by 5 bases and J by 10 bases, and 15 bases separated the two germline ends. The CDR3 spells CASSPRDGASPLHF. CDR3 sequence (DNA): TGTGCCAGCAGCCCAAGGGATGGGGCCTCACCCCTCCACTTT.

The V and J genes are TRBV5-1 and TRBJ1-1, with a tentative D call TRBD1 (6 bases). Germline assignment: CDR1 SGHRS and CDR2 YFSETQ. The V end lost 4 bases, the J end lost 2 bases, and 15 bases lay between the germline ends. The CDR3 is 15 residues long. CDR3 protein: CASSGQGIFNTEAFF. The CDR3 DNA reads TGCGCCAGCAGCGGGCAGGGGATTTTCAACACTGAAGCTTTCTTT.